Detailed here is one T cell receptor (beta chain). The data were taken from a study of blood T cell repertoires in COVID-19. Background on the study: The samples span acute and convalescent COVID-19 from the United States, Italy and Spain.

Original processing notes: By means of reference gene primer amplification, nucleated cell counts were estimated. Clones were sequenced by immunoSEQ multiplex PCR, and TCRdb holds only the in-frame ones, with some missing. V, J and clone size reflect that table, while D and trimming were determined from the DNA. The repertoire holds around 97,000 clones, around 88% seen once, with about 3% in the top ten. Germline CDR1 MNHEY, CDR2 SMNVEV (reference sequence). This CDR3 has 13 residues. Trimming took 6 bases from V and 3 from J, leaving 12 bases between them. The TCR originated in a human donor in a cohort sampled during active COVID-19. The chain joins TRBV27 to TRBJ2-7; D may be TRBD2 (7 bases). Sequencing was carried out using peripheral blood. The CDR3 sequence: CASRAGALYEQYF. Here the CDR3 DNA reads TGTGCCAGCAGGGCGGGGGCCCTCTACGAGCAGTACTTC.